The T cell receptor beta chain under discussion was sequenced for a study of prognosis after radiotherapy for stage I lung cancer. Study as a whole: The study enrolled patients with stage I non-small cell lung cancer between early 2018 and January 2019. About 7 patients had tumors that were squamous cell carcinoma, and about 13 had adenocarcinoma. Study outcomes and limitations: Clone counts measured for unique TCRs fell after stereotactic body radiation therapy, median roughly 10,000 versus 7,000.

This clonotype was counted ten times or more. The antigen remains unidentified. CDR1 and CDR2 from the germline V gene are DFQATT and SNEGSKA (reference sequence). The V gene lost 1 base and the J gene lost 0 bases, with 6 bases spanning the gap. The CDR3 contains 13 residues. Researchers used two-round multiplex PCR to amplify TCR beta CDR3 starting from genomic DNA. The authors ran first-round PCR with primers specific to each TRBV and TRBJ gene. TCRdb passed the multiplex PCR reads through MiXCR, listing each CDR3 protein once. The sample records over 20,000 distinct CDR3 sequences, roughly 37% being singletons. Two time points each involved a draw of about 6.1 milliliters of peripheral blood.

The sequence was obtained from a donor aged 50 or older with non-small cell lung cancer. The genes are TRBV20-1 and TRBJ1-1; D may be TRBD1 (5 bases). The input for sequencing was PBMCs, taken before or after stereotactic body radiation therapy (not recorded which). CDR3 amino acids: CSARGQLNTEAFF. The CDR3 DNA reads as TGCAGTGCTAGAGGACAGTTGAACACTGAAGCTTTCTTT.